The rows below give T cell receptor beta chains drawn from one sample of a study of blood T cell repertoires in COVID-19. TCRdb's copy holds only in-frame clones and misses some; the assay was immunoSEQ multiplex PCR. The sample consists of about 97,000 clones, 87% of them appearing once. The material sequenced was peripheral blood. The source is a human donor in a cohort sampled during active COVID-19. Each CDR3 is given with its conserved first and last residue. Fields, in order: clone size, V gene, J gene, CDR3 length, D gene, CDR3 DNA, CDR3 protein. The D gene is left open where the match is weak. Expanded clones get a size class; other rows say once, few or many, or leave the size out.

>once|TRBV5-1|TRBJ2-2|15|TRBD1
TGCGCCAGCAGCTTGACAGGGGTAGGAGCCGGGGAGCTGTTTTTT
CASSLTGVGAGELFF
>-|TRBV7-9|TRBJ1-2|15|TRBD1
TGTGCCAGCAGCTCCCGGGACAGAACTAACTATGGCTACACCTTC
CASSSRDRTNYGYTF
>-|TRBV5-4|TRBJ2-3|15|TRBD2
TGTGCCAGCAGCTTAGGGACTAGCGGCCCAGATACGCAGTATTTT
CASSLGTSGPDTQYF
>-|TRBV2|TRBJ2-3|16|TRBD1
TGTGCCAGCAGTGAAAATTGGACAGGGGGGACAGATACGCAGTATTTT
CASSENWTGGTDTQYF
>-|TRBV11-2|TRBJ2-1|14|TRBD1
TGTGCCAGCAGCCCTCGGGACAGATACAATGAGCAGTTCTTC
CASSPRDRYNEQFF
>-|TRBV24-1|TRBJ2-3|14|-
TGTGCCACCAGTGGGGCAGGGGATGAGGATACGCAGTATTTT
CATSGAGDEDTQYF
>once|TRBV7-8|TRBJ2-3|14|-
TGTGCCTTGGGGCCTACAGGGGGGGAAGATACGCAGTATTTT
CALGPTGGEDTQYF
>-|TRBV11-2|TRBJ2-7|13|TRBD1
TGTGCCAGCACGGGACAGGGGACCTACGAGCAGTACTTC
CASTGQGTYEQYF
>once|TRBV7-8|TRBJ1-5|18|-
TGTGCCAGCAGCACACGGGCGGGGGGGGGCTCGAGCAATCAGCCCCAGCATTTT
CASSTRAGGGSSNQPQHF
>few|TRBV18|TRBJ2-7|13|TRBD1
TGTGCCAGCTCACGGACAGGGGGGCTCGAGCAGTACTTC
CASSRTGGLEQYF
>-|TRBV2|TRBJ1-4|13|-
TGTGCCTCAAGCCGGGCAACTAATGAAAAACTGTTTTTT
CASSRATNEKLFF
>-|TRBV2|TRBJ2-6|14|-
TGTGCCAGCAGTGGGGGCCCTGGGGCCAACGTCCTGACTTTC
CASSGGPGANVLTF
>-|TRBV29-1|TRBJ1-1|13|-
TGCAGCGTTAAAGGAGCTGAGAACACTGAAGCTTTCTTT
CSVKGAENTEAFF
>once|TRBV11-1|TRBJ1-1|15|TRBD1
TGTGCCAGCAGCAAGGACAGGGGTTTAGACACTGAAGCTTTCTTT
CASSKDRGLDTEAFF
>-|TRBV2|TRBJ2-1|15|TRBD2
TGTGCCAGCAGTTTACTAGCGGGAGCCCACAATGAGCAGTTCTTC
CASSLLAGAHNEQFF
>once|TRBV3-1/TRBV3-2|TRBJ1-4|17|TRBD1
TGTGCCAGCAGCCAAGCCCTTGGACAGGGGGCAAATGAAAAACTGTTTTTT
CASSQALGQGANEKLFF
>-|TRBV5-6|TRBJ2-1|13|TRBD2
TGTGCCAGTTTTAGCGGGAGTGTAGGCGAGCAGTTCTTC
CASFSGSVGEQFF
>-|TRBV4-1|TRBJ2-1|15|TRBD1
TGCGCCAGCAGCCAAGATCGACAGGGCCGGGATGAGCAGTTCTTC
CASSQDRQGRDEQFF
>-|TRBV3-1/TRBV3-2|TRBJ1-2|14|TRBD1
TGTGCCAGCAGCCCGGGACAGGGGGGCTATGGCTACACCTTC
CASSPGQGGYGYTF
>-|TRBV6-2/TRBV6-3|TRBJ2-5|16|TRBD2
TGTGCCAGCAGTCCGGGACTAGCGGGCGCAAAAGGGACCCAGTACTTC
CASSPGLAGAKGTQYF
>-|TRBV7-9|TRBJ2-7|16|-
TGTGCCAGCAGCTTACCTTTCCGGGGTATTGACGACGAGCAGTACTTC
CASSLPFRGIDDEQYF
>-|TRBV7-9|TRBJ1-4|15|TRBD1
TGTGCCAGCAGCTCCTACAGGGGGCAGGCTGAAAAACTGTTTTTT
CASSSYRGQAEKLFF
>-|TRBV5-8|TRBJ1-1|14|TRBD1
TGTGCCAGCAGCAAATACAGGGGAGTCACTGAAGCTTTCTTT
CASSKYRGVTEAFF
>-|TRBV7-9|TRBJ1-3|16|-
TGTGCCAGCAGCTCCGGTGGGGCGGCCTCTGGAAACACCATATATTTT
CASSSGGAASGNTIYF
>-|TRBV7-2|TRBJ1-2|13|TRBD1
TGTGCCAGCAGCTTCAGGGGGCAGGAAGGCTACACCTTC
CASSFRGQEGYTF
>-|TRBV7-2|TRBJ2-3|14|TRBD2
TGTGCCAGCAGGCGGACTAGCGTAGAAGATACGCAGTATTTT
CASRRTSVEDTQYF